This T cell receptor beta chain came from a study of T cells in Graves' hyperthyroidism and ophthalmopathy. RNA transcripts served as the template for amplifying TCR beta CDR3 regions. Carried out on the TCR CDR3, a first-round RT-PCR used the HTBI primer set. MiXCR was run by TCRdb on the multiplex PCR reads, yielding one entry per CDR3 protein. The profile shows roughly 500,000 distinct CDR3 sequences, roughly 22% of them singletons. In its sample, this clonotype was seen once. From germline, CDR1 is LNHNV and CDR2 YYDKDF (reference sequence). This CDR3 has 14 amino acids. V lost 4 bases, J lost 6 bases, and 16 bases lay in between.

The rearrangement joins TRBV15 to TRBJ2-7, with D possibly being TRBD2 (6 bases). The sequence came from a woman in her sixties or seventies with Graves' ophthalmopathy. The material sequenced was blood. The chain's CDR3 is CATSIGSPGSEQYF. CDR3 sequence (DNA): TGTGCCACCAGCATCGGGTCCCCCGGGAGCGAGCAGTACTTC.